A selection of T cell receptor beta chains follows, all from one sample in a study of T cells after yellow fever vaccination. Via MiXCR, TCRdb re-called the 5' RACE reads, giving one row per CDR3 protein. The data contain a few hundred thousand distinct CDR3 sequences, under 15% of them singletons. Source: CD4+ T cells sorted from PBMCs, taken 45 days after the yellow fever booster vaccination. All receptors derive from a man between 25 and 39 years old who received the YFV17D yellow fever vaccine. Each CDR3 is given with its conserved first and last residue. The order of the fields is V gene, D gene, J gene, CDR3 protein. D genes are given only for firm matches.

v_call: TRBV5-6
d_call: -
j_call: TRBJ2-1
cdr3_aa: CASSLRTTQYNEQFF

v_call: TRBV28
d_call: TRBD1
j_call: TRBJ2-7
cdr3_aa: CASSLAGTGIHEQYF

v_call: TRBV18
d_call: TRBD2
j_call: TRBJ2-4
cdr3_aa: CASSPDARTSGNIQYF

v_call: TRBV30
d_call: -
j_call: TRBJ1-1
cdr3_aa: CAWDSLTEAFF

v_call: TRBV18
d_call: -
j_call: TRBJ2-7
cdr3_aa: CASSPGGSHEQYF

v_call: TRBV28
d_call: -
j_call: TRBJ1-6
cdr3_aa: CASSGGSYNSPLHF

v_call: TRBV4-3
d_call: TRBD2
j_call: TRBJ2-2
cdr3_aa: CASSQGGGAGGLTGELFF

v_call: TRBV29-1
d_call: -
j_call: TRBJ2-7
cdr3_aa: CSVDILGSDEQYF

v_call: TRBV6-2/TRBV6-3
d_call: -
j_call: TRBJ1-2
cdr3_aa: CASSYEGIRGYTF

v_call: TRBV3-1
d_call: -
j_call: TRBJ2-5
cdr3_aa: CASSLQARRESAQYF

v_call: TRBV5-6
d_call: -
j_call: TRBJ2-5
cdr3_aa: CASSLIRGLQETQYF

v_call: TRBV6-5
d_call: TRBD2
j_call: TRBJ2-7
cdr3_aa: CASSYSTSGGRKHEQYF

v_call: TRBV5-1
d_call: TRBD2
j_call: TRBJ2-3
cdr3_aa: CASSLDGLATTDTQYF

v_call: TRBV6-2/TRBV6-3
d_call: -
j_call: TRBJ2-1
cdr3_aa: CASSFLHGYNEQFF

v_call: TRBV5-1
d_call: -
j_call: TRBJ2-1
cdr3_aa: CASSLAGPTYNEQFF

v_call: TRBV18
d_call: TRBD2
j_call: TRBJ2-7
cdr3_aa: CASSLTSVGYEQYF

v_call: TRBV29-1
d_call: -
j_call: TRBJ1-6
cdr3_aa: CSADSSPLHF

v_call: TRBV11-2
d_call: -
j_call: TRBJ2-3
cdr3_aa: CASSLERVRTDTQYF

v_call: TRBV19
d_call: -
j_call: TRBJ2-7
cdr3_aa: CASSSGTETYEQYF

v_call: TRBV7-2
d_call: -
j_call: TRBJ2-7
cdr3_aa: CASSLALGYEQYF

v_call: TRBV18
d_call: TRBD2
j_call: TRBJ2-1
cdr3_aa: CASSTPSGLAANNEQFF

v_call: TRBV10-3
d_call: -
j_call: TRBJ2-7
cdr3_aa: CAISAGTYEQYF

v_call: TRBV28
d_call: TRBD2
j_call: TRBJ2-3
cdr3_aa: CASSPGLARGTDTQYF

v_call: TRBV27
d_call: -
j_call: TRBJ2-2
cdr3_aa: CASSLPQGLNTGELFF

v_call: TRBV2
d_call: -
j_call: TRBJ2-3
cdr3_aa: CASGTPTSTDTQYF

v_call: TRBV6-1
d_call: TRBD1
j_call: TRBJ2-3
cdr3_aa: CASSPLRQGANTQYF

v_call: TRBV5-1
d_call: TRBD2
j_call: TRBJ2-1
cdr3_aa: CASSFGLAGRVNEQFF